Listed below are T cell receptor beta chains from one sample, sequenced in a study of T cells in Graves' hyperthyroidism and ophthalmopathy. TCRdb redid the calling of the multiplex PCR reads with MiXCR, one entry per CDR3 protein. The profile shows approximately 610,000 distinct CDR3 sequences, under 15% of them singletons. The sample consisted of blood. The origin of the receptors is a woman aged 40-49 years with Graves' ophthalmopathy. Each CDR3 is given with its conserved first and last residue.

V gene | CDR3 protein
TRBV6-1 | CASSERLGLQPQHF
TRBV20-1 | CSAPPPRTAYYSNQPQHF
TRBV18 | CASSPPHDSGNTIYF
TRBV24-1 | CATSDSSIAKNIQYF
TRBV5-6 | CAGSLQLGLADYEQYF
TRBV7-9 | CASTSAGGSNQPQHF
TRBV20-1 | CSARDQGRPSETQYF
TRBV28 | CASSLGWGANVLTF
TRBV11-3 | CASSFGPEETQYF
TRBV7-3 | CASSMGLNYGYTF
TRBV20-1 | CSARGLAGVLQETQYF
TRBV6-1 | CASSEAASGRLSYEQYF
TRBV11-1 | CASSSGTSRRPDTGELFF
TRBV20-1 | CSASPLPRLAAPYEQYF
TRBV2 | CAILFGETQYF
TRBV7-2 | CASSLDQGPYGYTF
TRBV6-1 | CASSVIKTGEAFF
TRBV30 | CAWSVLENTEAFF
TRBV19 | CASSIRTGGEKTQYF
TRBV7-8 | CASSPPDRLYSGGYTF
TRBV3-1 | CASSQGLEAFF
TRBV27 | CASSSRGDTEAFF
TRBV20-1 | CSARDRTSVGGYEQYF
TRBV5-1 | CASSLVQVGYEQYF
TRBV7-9 | CASSPPSGGGDEQYF
TRBV12-3/TRBV12-4 | CASSLRGLGANVLTF
TRBV12-5 | CASGLVRGSRNTEAFF
TRBV7-6 | CASSGGQLNTEAFF
TRBV7-2 | CASSLVYRGAGELFF
TRBV7-8 | CASSLEGRSYEQYF
TRBV28 | CASTTTSRVAFF
TRBV10-3 | CAIRGTGEVTQYF
TRBV5-1 | CASSLREAGGPNYEQYF
TRBV12-3/TRBV12-4 | CASKGYGPEQYF
TRBV28 | CASSLYRGGTGELFF
TRBV12-3/TRBV12-4 | CASSLMTNNYGYTF
TRBV28 | CASRIPGGPAYEQYF
TRBV6-1 | CASRRGGAYGYTF
TRBV6-2/TRBV6-3 | CASSPGLAGNSYEQYF
TRBV7-3 | CASSLLSGLQGGELFF
TRBV6-1 | CASSEARPTYGYTF
TRBV6-2/TRBV6-3 | CASSFQGGGTGDSYEQYF
TRBV12-5 | CASGFTAGNSETQYF
TRBV15 | CATSPRSTGEGYEQYF
TRBV30 | CAWSAPGANVLTF
TRBV7-2 | CASSLVAGKEWTYEQYF
TRBV6-5 | CASSQTPGAGHEQYF
TRBV29-1 | CSGCSGWEETQYF